This TCR beta chain was identified during a study of blood T cells in healthy people across ages. V gave up 0 bases and J gave up 12 bases; unmatched junction bases: 10. Germline values: CDR1 SGHTA, CDR2 FQGNSA. The CDR3 covers 15 residues. Through a sample-barcoded 5' primer and a J-beta primer mix, a second PCR was run for roughly 6 to 11 cycles. TCRdb reprocessed the 5' RACE reads with MiXCR, giving one entry per CDR3 protein. Of approximately 1.5 million distinct CDR3 sequences listed, approximately 42% were seen once; the top ten hold about 4.1%. The sample comprised blood. J is TRBJ2-1 and V is TRBV7-2; 8 bases line up with TRBD2. This TCR came from a woman younger than 35 in good health. The DNA for the CDR3 is TGTGCCAGCAGCTTAGCAACGGGAGGGGCAAATATGCAGTTCTTC. This gives the protein CASSLATGGANMQFF.